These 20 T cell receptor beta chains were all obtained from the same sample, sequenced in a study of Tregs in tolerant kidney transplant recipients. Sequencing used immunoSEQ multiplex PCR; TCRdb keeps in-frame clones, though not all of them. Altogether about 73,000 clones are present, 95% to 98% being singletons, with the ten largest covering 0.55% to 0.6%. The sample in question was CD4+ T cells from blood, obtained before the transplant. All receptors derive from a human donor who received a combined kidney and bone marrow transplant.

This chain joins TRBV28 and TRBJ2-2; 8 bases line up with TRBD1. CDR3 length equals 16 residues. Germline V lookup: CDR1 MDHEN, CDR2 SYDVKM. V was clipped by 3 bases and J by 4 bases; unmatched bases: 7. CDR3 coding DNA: TGTGCCAGCAGTTTGGGGTACAGGGGGGTCACCGGGGAGCTGTTTTTT. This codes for CASSLGYRGVTGELFF.

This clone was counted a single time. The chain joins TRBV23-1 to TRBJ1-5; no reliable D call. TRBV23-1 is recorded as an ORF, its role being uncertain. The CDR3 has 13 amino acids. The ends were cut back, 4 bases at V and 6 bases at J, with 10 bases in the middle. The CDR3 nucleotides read TGCGCCAGCAGTCTCAGGAAGAGTCAGCCCCAGCATTTT. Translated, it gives CASSLRKSQPQHF.

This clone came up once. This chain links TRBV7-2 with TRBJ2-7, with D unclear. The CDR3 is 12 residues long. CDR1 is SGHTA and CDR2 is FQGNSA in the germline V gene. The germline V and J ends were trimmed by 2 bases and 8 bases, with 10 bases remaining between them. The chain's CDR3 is CASSLSAAQQYF. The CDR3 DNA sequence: TGTGCCAGCAGCTTATCAGCAGCGCAGCAGTACTTC.

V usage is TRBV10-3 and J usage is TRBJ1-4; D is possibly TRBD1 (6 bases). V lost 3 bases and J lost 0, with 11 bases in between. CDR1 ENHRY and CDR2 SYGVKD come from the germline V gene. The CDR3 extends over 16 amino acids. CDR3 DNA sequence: TGTGCCATCAGTGAACAGGGACCTGCAACTAATGAAAAACTGTTTTTT. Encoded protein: CAISEQGPATNEKLFF.

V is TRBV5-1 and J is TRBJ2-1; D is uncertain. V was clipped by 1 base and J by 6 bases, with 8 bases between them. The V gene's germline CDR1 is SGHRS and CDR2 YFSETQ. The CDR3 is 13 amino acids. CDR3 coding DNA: TGCGCCAGCAGCTTGAATTATCCCAATGAGCAGTTCTTC. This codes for CASSLNYPNEQFF. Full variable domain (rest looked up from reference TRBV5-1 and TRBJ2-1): KAGVTQTPRYLIKTRGQQVTLSCSPISGHRSVSWYQQTPGQGLQFLFEYFSETQRNKGNFPGRFSGRQFSNSRSEMNVSTLELGDSALYLCASSLNYPNEQFFGPGTRLTVL.

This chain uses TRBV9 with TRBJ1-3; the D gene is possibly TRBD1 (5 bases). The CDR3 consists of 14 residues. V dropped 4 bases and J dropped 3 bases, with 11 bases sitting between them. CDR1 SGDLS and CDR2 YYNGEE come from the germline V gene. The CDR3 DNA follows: TGTGCCAGCAGCCAGTGGGGCGGTGGAAACACCATATATTTT. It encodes CASSQWGGGNTIYF.

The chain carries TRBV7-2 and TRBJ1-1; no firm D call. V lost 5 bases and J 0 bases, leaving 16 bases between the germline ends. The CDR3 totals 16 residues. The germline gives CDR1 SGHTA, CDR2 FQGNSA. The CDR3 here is CASSQRYRQMNTEAFF. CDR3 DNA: TGTGCCAGCAGCCAACGTTATAGACAAATGAACACTGAAGCTTTCTTT.

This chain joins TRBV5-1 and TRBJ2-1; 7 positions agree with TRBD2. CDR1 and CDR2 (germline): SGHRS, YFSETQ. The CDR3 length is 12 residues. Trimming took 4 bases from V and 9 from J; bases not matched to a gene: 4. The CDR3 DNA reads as TGCGCCAGCAGCGCAACTAGCGCTGAGCAGTTCTTC. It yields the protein CASSATSAEQFF.

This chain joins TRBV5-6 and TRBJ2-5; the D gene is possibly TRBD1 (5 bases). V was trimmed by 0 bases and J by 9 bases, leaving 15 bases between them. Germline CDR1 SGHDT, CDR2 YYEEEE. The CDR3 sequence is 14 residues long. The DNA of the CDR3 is TGTGCCAGCAGCTTGGATTTACACCAAGGGGCCCAGTACTTC. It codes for CASSLDLHQGAQYF.

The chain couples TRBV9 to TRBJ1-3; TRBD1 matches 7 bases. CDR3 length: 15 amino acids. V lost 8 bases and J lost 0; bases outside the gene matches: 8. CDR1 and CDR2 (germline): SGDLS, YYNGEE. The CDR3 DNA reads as TGTGCCAGACCCGGGACAGTGAGCTCTGGAAACACCATATATTTT. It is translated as CARPGTVSSGNTIYF.

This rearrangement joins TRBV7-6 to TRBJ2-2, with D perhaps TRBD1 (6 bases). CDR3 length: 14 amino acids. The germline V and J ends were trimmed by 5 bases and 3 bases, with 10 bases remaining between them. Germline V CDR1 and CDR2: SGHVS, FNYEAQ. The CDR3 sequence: CASSPGTYTGELFF. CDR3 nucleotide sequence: TGTGCCAGCAGCCCCGGGACATACACCGGGGAGCTGTTTTTT.

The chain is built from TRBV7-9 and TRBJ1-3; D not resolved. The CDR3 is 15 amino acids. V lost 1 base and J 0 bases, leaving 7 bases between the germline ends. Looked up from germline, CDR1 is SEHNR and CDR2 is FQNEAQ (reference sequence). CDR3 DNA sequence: TGTGCCAGCAGCTTAGTGCCCGGCTCTGGAAACACCATATATTTT. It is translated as CASSLVPGSGNTIYF.

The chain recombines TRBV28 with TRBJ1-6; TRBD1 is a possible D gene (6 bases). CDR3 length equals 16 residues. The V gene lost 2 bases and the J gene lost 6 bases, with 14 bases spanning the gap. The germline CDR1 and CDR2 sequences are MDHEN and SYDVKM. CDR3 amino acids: CASSLRRTARNSPLHF. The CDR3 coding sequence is TGTGCCAGCAGTTTACGACGGACAGCGCGTAATTCACCCCTCCACTTT.

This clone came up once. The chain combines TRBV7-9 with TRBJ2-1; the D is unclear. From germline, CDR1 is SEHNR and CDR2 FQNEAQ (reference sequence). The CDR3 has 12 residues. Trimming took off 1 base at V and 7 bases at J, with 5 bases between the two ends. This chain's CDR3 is CASSLVANEQFF. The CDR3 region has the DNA TGTGCCAGCAGCTTAGTGGCAAATGAGCAGTTCTTC.

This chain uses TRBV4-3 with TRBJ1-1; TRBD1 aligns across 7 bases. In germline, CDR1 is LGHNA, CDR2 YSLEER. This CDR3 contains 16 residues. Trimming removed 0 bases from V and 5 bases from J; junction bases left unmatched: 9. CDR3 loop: CASSQDPYRGGTEAFF. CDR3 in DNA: TGCGCCAGCAGCCAAGACCCCTACAGGGGAGGTACTGAAGCTTTCTTT.

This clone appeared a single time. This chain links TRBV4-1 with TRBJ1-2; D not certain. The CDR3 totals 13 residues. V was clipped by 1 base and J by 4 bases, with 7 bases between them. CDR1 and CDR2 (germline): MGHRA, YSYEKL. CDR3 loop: CASSQGHLYGYTF. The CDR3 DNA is TGCGCCAGCAGCCAAGGGCATCTCTATGGCTACACCTTC.

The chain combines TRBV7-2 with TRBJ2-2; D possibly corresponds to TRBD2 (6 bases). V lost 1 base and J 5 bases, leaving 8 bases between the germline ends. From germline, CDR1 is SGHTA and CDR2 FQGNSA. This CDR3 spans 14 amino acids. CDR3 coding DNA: TGTGCCAGCAGCTTAGTGGGAGGTACCGGGGAGCTGTTTTTT. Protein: CASSLVGGTGELFF.

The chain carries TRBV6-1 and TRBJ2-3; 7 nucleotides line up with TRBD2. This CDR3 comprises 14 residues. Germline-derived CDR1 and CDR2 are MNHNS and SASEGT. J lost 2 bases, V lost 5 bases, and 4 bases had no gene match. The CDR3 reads CASSLADTTDTQYF. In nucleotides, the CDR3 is TGTGCCAGCAGTCTAGCGGATACCACAGATACGCAGTATTTT.

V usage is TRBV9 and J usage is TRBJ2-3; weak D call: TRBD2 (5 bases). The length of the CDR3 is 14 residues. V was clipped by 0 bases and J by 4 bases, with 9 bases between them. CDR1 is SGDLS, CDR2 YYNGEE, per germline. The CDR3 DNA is TGTGCCAGCAGCGTAGTAGCGAGCGCAGATACGCAGTATTTT. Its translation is CASSVVASADTQYF.

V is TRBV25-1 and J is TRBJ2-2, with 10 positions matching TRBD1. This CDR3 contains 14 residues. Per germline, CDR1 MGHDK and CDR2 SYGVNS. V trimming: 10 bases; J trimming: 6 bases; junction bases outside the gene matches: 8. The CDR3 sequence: CATLRDRGPGELFF. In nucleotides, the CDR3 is TGTGCCACCCTCCGGGACAGGGGACCCGGGGAGCTGTTTTTT.